This T cell receptor beta chain was found in a study of cytomegalovirus exposure and HLA in healthy donors. Overall study findings and caveats: About 87% or about 30% of the time was how often most TCR beta V segments were productive, according to an earlier analysis.

As concerns this clone: Antigen unknown.

60 Vbeta and 13 Jbeta primers were used in PCR. Using immunoSEQ multiplex PCR, the repertoire was profiled, and TCRdb retains in-frame clones only, with some absent. The sample consists of approximately 200,000 clones, roughly 85% of them appearing once. The germline V gene encodes CDR1 MNHEY and CDR2 SVGAGI. This CDR3 contains 13 residues. Trimming cost V 6 bases and J 11 bases, with 19 bases left between them. This TCR was sampled from a man aged 18 to 30 in good health and CMV-seronegative. This sequence joins TRBV6-5 and TRBJ2-5; D is perhaps TRBD2 (5 bases). Sequencing was performed on PBMCs. The CDR3 sequence is CASRSPLTWEQYF. CDR3 bases: TGTGCCAGCAGGTCACCCCTCACTTGGGAGCAGTACTTC.